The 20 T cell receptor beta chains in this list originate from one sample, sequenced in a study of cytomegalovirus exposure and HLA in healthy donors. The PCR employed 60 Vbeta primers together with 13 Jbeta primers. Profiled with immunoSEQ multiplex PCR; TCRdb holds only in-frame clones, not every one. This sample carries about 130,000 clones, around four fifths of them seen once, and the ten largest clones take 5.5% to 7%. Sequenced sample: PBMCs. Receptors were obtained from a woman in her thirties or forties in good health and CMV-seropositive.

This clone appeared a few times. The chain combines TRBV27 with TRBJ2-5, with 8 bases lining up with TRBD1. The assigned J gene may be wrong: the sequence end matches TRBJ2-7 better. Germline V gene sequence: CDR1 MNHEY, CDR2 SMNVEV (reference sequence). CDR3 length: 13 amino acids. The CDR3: CASSWTGNYEQYF. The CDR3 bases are TGTGCCAGCAGTTGGACAGGGAACTACGAGCAGTACTTC.

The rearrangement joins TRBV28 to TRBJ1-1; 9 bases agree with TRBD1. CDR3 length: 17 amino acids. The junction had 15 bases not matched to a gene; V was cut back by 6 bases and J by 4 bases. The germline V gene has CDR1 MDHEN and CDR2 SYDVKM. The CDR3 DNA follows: TGTGCCAGCAGCATACTGACAGGGGGTGGTGGAGGCACTGAAGCTTTCTTT. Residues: CASSILTGGGGGTEAFF.

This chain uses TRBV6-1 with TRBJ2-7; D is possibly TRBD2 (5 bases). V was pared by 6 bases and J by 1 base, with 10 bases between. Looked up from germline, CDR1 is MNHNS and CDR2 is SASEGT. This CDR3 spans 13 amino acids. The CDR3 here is CASRLGTSYEQYF. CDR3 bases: TGTGCCAGCAGACTAGGAACTTCCTACGAGCAGTACTTC.

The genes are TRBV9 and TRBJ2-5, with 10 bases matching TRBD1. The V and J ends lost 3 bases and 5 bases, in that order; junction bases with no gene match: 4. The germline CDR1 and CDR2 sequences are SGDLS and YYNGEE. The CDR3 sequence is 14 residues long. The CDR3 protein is CASSAGTGDETQYF. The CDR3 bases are TGTGCCAGCAGCGCCGGGACAGGGGATGAGACCCAGTACTTC. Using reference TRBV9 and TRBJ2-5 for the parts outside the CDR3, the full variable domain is DSGVTQTPKHLITATGQRVTLRCSPRSGDLSVYWYQQSLDQGLQFLIQYYNGEERAKGNILERFSAQQFPDLHSELNLSSLELGDSALYFCASSAGTGDETQYFGPGTRLLVL.

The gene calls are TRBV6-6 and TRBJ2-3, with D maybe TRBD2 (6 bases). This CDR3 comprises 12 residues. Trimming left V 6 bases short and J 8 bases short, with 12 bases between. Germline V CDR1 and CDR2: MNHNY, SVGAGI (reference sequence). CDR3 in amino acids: CASSGGSGTQYF. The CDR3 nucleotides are TGTGCCAGCAGCGGGGGTTCCGGTACGCAGTATTTT.

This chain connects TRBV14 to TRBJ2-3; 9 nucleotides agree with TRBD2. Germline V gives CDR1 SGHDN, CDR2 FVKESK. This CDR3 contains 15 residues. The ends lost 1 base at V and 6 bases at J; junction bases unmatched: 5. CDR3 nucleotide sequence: TGTGCCAGCAGCCAAGGGACTAGCGAAGGGGATACGCAGTATTTT. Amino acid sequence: CASSQGTSEGDTQYF.

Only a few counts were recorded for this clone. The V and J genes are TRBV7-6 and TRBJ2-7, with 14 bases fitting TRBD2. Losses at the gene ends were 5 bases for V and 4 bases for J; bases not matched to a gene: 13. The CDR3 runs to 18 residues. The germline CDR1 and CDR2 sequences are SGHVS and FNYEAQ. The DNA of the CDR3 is TGTGCCAGCAGCCCAGGGGGGGGACTAGCGGGAGAGTTGTACGAGCAGTACTTC. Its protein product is CASSPGGGLAGELYEQYF. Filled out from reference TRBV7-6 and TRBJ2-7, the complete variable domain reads GAGVSQSPRYKVTKRGQDVALRCDPISGHVSLYWYRQALGQGPEFLTYFNYEAQQDKSGLPNDRFSAERPEGSISTLTIQRTEQRDSAMYRCASSPGGGLAGELYEQYFGPGTRLTVT.

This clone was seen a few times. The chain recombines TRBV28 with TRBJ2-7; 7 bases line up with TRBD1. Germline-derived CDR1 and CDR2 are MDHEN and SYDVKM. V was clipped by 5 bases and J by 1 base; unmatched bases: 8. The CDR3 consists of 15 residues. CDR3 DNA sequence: TGTGCCAGCAGTACGACCGGGACAGTGTCCTACGAGCAGTACTTC. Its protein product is CASSTTGTVSYEQYF. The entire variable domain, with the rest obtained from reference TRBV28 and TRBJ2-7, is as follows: DVKVTQSSRYLVKRTGEKVFLECVQDMDHENMFWYRQDPGLGLRLIYFSYDVKMKEKGDIPEGYSVSREKKERFSLILESASTNQTSMYLCASSTTGTVSYEQYFGPGTRLTVT.

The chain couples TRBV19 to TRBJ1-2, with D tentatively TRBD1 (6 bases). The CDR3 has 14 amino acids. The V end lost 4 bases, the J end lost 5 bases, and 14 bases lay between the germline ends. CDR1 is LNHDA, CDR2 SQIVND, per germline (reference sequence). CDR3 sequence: CASSTSGQIYGYTF. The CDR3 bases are TGTGCCAGTAGTACGTCTGGACAGATTTATGGCTACACCTTC.

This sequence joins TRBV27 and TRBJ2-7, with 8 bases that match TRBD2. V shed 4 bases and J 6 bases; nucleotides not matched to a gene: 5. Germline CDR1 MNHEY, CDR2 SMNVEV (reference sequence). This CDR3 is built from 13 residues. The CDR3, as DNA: TGTGCCAGCAGTTCAGGCGCGGGGGGCGAGCAGTACTTC. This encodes CASSSGAGGEQYF.

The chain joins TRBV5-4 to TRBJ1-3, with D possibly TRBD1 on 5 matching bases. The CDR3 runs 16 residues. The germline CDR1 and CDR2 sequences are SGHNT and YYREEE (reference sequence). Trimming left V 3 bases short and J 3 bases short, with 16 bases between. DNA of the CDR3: TGTGCCAGCAGCTCAGGGTACGGGGGAGTTGGAAACACCATATATTTT. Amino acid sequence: CASSSGYGGVGNTIYF.

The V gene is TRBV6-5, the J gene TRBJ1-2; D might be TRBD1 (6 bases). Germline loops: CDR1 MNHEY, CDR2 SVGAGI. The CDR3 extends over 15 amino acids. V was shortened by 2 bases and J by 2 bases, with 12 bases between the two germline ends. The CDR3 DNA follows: TGTGCCAGCAGTTACGTGAGAAGGGGGAACTATGGCTACACCTTC. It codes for CASSYVRRGNYGYTF.

CDR3 protein: CASSLGDRVNTGELFF. The CDR3 region has the DNA TGCGCCAGCAGCTTGGGTGACAGGGTTAACACCGGGGAGCTGTTTTTT. This chain joins TRBV5-1 and TRBJ2-2; 7 bases agree with TRBD1. The length of the CDR3 is 16 residues. CDR1 is SGHRS, CDR2 YFSETQ, per germline. Unmatched junction bases numbered 4, after V lost 0 bases and J lost 2 bases.

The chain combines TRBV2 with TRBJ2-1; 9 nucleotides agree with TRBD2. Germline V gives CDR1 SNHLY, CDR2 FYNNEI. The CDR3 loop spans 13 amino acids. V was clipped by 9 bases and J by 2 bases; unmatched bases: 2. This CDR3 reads CASSGGPYNEQFF. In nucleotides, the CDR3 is TGTGCCAGTAGCGGGGGACCCTACAATGAGCAGTTCTTC.

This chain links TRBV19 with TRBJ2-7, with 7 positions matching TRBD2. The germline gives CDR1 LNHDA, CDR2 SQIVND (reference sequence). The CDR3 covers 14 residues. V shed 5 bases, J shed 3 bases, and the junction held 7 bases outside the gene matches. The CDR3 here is CASSSSGSYYEQYF. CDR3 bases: TGTGCCAGTAGTTCTAGCGGAAGTTACTACGAGCAGTACTTC.

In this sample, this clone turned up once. CDR3 nucleotide sequence: TGTGCCAGCAGCCCGGACAGGGGCGAGCAGTACTTC. This gives the protein CASSPDRGEQYF. The chain is built from TRBV5-8 and TRBJ2-7; TRBD1 matches at 9 bases. CDR1 is SGHTS and CDR2 is YDEGEE in the germline V gene. The CDR3 is 12 amino acids. The J segment lost 6 bases and the V segment lost 4 bases, leaving 2 bases of the junction unmatched. The full variable domain, in which reference TRBV5-8 and TRBJ2-7 provide the parts outside the CDR3, is EAGVTQSPTHLIKTRGQQATLRCSPISGHTSVYWYQQALGLGLQFLLWYDEGEERNRGNFPPRFSGRQFPNYSSELNVNALELEDSALYLCASSPDRGEQYFGPGTRLTVT.

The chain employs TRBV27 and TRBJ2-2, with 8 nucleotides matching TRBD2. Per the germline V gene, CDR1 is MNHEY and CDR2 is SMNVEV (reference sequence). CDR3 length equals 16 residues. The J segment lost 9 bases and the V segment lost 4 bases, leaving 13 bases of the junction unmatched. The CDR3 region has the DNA TGTGCCAGCAGTTGGGCCGGGACTAGGGTTTTCCGGGAGCTGTTTTTT. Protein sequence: CASSWAGTRVFRELFF.

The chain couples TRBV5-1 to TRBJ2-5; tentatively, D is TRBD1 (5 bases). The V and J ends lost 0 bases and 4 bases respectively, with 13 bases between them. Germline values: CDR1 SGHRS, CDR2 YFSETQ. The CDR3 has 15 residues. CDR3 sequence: CASSLEAGRAETQYF. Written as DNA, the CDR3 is TGCGCCAGCAGCTTGGAGGCAGGGCGCGCAGAGACCCAGTACTTC.

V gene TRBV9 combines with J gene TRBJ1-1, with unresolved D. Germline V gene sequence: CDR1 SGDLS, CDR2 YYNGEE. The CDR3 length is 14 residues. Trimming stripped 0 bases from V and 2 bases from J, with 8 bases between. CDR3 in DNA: TGTGCCAGCAGCGTAGGAAACCTAAACACTGAAGCTTTCTTT. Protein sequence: CASSVGNLNTEAFF.

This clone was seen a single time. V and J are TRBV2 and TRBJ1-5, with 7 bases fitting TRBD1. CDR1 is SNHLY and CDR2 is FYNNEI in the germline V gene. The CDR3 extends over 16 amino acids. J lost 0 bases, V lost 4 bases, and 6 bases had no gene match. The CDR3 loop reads CASSGTGVYSNQPQHF. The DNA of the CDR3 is TGTGCCAGCAGTGGCACAGGGGTATATAGCAATCAGCCCCAGCATTTT.